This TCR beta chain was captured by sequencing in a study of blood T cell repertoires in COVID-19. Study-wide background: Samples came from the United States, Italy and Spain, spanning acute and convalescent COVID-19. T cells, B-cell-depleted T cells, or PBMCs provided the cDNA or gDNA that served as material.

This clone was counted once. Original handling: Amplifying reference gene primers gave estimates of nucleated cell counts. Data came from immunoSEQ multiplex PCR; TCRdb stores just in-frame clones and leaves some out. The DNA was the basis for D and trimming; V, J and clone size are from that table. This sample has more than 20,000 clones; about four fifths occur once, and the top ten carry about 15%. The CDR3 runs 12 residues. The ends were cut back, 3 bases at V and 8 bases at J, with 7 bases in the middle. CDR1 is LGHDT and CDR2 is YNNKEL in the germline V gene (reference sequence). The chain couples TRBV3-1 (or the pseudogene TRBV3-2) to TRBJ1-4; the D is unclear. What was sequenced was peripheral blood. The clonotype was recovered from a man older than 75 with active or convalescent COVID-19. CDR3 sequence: CASSHKIEKLFF. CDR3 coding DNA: TGTGCCAGCAGCCATAAAATCGAAAAACTGTTTTTT.